This T cell receptor (beta chain) was documented in a study of T cell responses to AZD1222 COVID-19 vaccine. The study's findings and limits: The study sampled repertoires only after the peak T cell response.

The J segment lost 7 bases and the V segment lost 4 bases, leaving 4 bases of the junction unmatched. This CDR3 comprises 13 residues. CDR1 and CDR2 (germline): SEHNR, FQNEAQ (reference sequence). Profiled with immunoSEQ multiplex PCR; TCRdb holds only in-frame clones, not every one. The sample lists approximately 110,000 clones, approximately 84% seen once, with approximately 10% in the top ten. Of note for this clone: As yet, its antigen is unknown.

The sequence came from an adult in good health. The rearrangement uses TRBV7-9 and TRBJ1-2, with 9 nucleotides matching TRBD1. The sequencing here drew on peripheral blood, taken on day 0 of AZD1222 vaccination. Here the CDR3 DNA reads TGTGCCAGCAGCTGGGGGACAGGGTCTGGCTACACCTTC. Translating it yields CASSWGTGSGYTF.